The text below deals with one T cell receptor (beta chain). What it binds is unknown. The data were taken from a study of T cell responses to AZD1222 COVID-19 vaccine. Study-wide results and caveats: Most donors were white British and more were female, and clonal diversity was possibly underestimated. The repertoires were collected only after the peak T cell response. Only 5 or 6 AZD1222 recipients tested seropositive at baseline. Reports indicate that nearly half of spike-specific TCRs are directed at unmutated variant regions.

This CDR3 has 15 residues. V lost 6 bases, J lost 4 bases, and 16 bases lay in between. The germline gives CDR1 MNHEY, CDR2 SVGAGI. The protocol was immunoSEQ multiplex PCR, while the TCRdb copy is restricted to in-frame clones and leaves out a portion. The sample holds approximately 130,000 clones; roughly 93% are singletons and the top ten take roughly 0.9%. This TCR derives from an adult in good health. Sequences were derived from peripheral blood, sampled on day 0 of AZD1222 vaccination. The chain is built from TRBV6-5 and TRBJ2-1; D might be TRBD1 (6 bases). The CDR3 spells CASSRLLRGYNEQFF. CDR3 nucleotides: TGTGCCAGCAGCCGACTGCTAAGGGGGTACAATGAGCAGTTCTTC.